These T cell receptor beta chains were read from a single sample in a study of PD-1 blockade in classical Hodgkin lymphoma. This table comes from immunoSEQ multiplex PCR, and its TCRdb copy is limited to in-frame clones, with some not included. The repertoire includes some 96,000 clones, about 93% of them detected once, and roughly 2.1% sits in the top ten. The sequences come from peripheral blood mononuclear cells (PBMCs), collected before the fourth cycle of nivolumab. The receptors stem from a human donor with classical Hodgkin lymphoma. Each CDR3 is given with its conserved first and last residue. D genes are given only for firm matches. Rows give clone size only sometimes, using once, few, many, or a class for an expanded clone.

size,J,V,D,DNA,CDR3
.,TRBJ2-5,TRBV19,.,TGTGCCACCCGGCAGGGGGCGGGGGTAGAGACCCAGTACTTC,CATRQGAGVETQYF
.,TRBJ2-2,TRBV27,TRBD2,TGTGCCAGCAGCTGGGGACTAGCGGGGGGGACCGGGGAGCTGTTTTTT,CASSWGLAGGTGELFF
.,TRBJ2-5,TRBV5-1,.,TGCGCCAGCAATAGCGGACTAATCCAAGAGACCCAGTACTTC,CASNSGLIQETQYF
.,TRBJ1-3,TRBV30,.,TGTGCCTGGAGGCCTACCCGGACAAAAAACTCTGGAAACACCATATATTTT,CAWRPTRTKNSGNTIYF
.,TRBJ2-7,TRBV28,.,TGTGCCAGCAGGAACAGCGTCTACGAGCAGTACTTC,CASRNSVYEQYF
.,TRBJ1-2,TRBV27,.,TGTGCCAGCAGTAATGGGAATTACTATGGCTACACCTTC,CASSNGNYYGYTF
few,TRBJ1-2,TRBV5-1,.,TGCGCCAGCAGCTTGGCCGCTGGGTATGGCTACACCTTC,CASSLAAGYGYTF
once,TRBJ2-5,TRBV5-5,.,TGTGCCAGCAGCCCAGTCCAAGGGGGAAAGGGAGAGACCCAGTACTTC,CASSPVQGGKGETQYF
.,TRBJ1-2,TRBV6-6,.,TGTGCCAGCAGTTATTCCGGGACTCACTATGGCTACACCTTC,CASSYSGTHYGYTF
.,TRBJ1-2,TRBV5-6,.,TGTGCCAGCAGCTTGGGGTTGTCAGCCTATGGCTACACCTTC,CASSLGLSAYGYTF
once,TRBJ2-7,TRBV4-1,TRBD1,TGCGCCAGCAGCCCCGGACAGGGTTCCTACGAGCAGTACTTC,CASSPGQGSYEQYF
.,TRBJ2-1,TRBV19,.,TGTGCCAGTAGGGAAGGGAACGGCAATGAGCAGTTCTTC,CASREGNGNEQFF
.,TRBJ2-1,TRBV27,.,TGTGCCAGCAGTGCCGGTGGGACGAACAGTGAGCAGTTCTTC,CASSAGGTNSEQFF
.,TRBJ2-3,TRBV7-9,TRBD1,TGTGCCAGCAGCCCTCCGGGACAGGGCTCAGCTACAGATACGCAGTATTTT,CASSPPGQGSATDTQYF
once,TRBJ2-7,TRBV10-2,.,TGCGCCAGCAGAGAGACAGATTACGAGCAGTACTTC,CASRETDYEQYF
.,TRBJ2-3,TRBV5-4,TRBD2,TGTGCCAGCAGCTTGGAGGCGGGAGCAGATACGCAGTATTTT,CASSLEAGADTQYF
.,TRBJ2-7,TRBV7-9,.,TGTGCCAGCAGCTTAGGCAGCTACGAGCAGTACTTC,CASSLGSYEQYF
.,TRBJ1-4,TRBV19,TRBD1,TGTGCCAGTAGTTTCGGACAGGGTACTGAAAAACTGTTTTTT,CASSFGQGTEKLFF
.,TRBJ1-5,TRBV30,TRBD1,TGTGCCTGGAGTACCAGGGGGAAGGAGGCCTATAGCAATCAGCCCCAGCATTTT,CAWSTRGKEAYSNQPQHF
once,TRBJ1-1,TRBV28,.,TGTGCCAGCAGTCCAGGGCTTACTGAAGCTTTCTTT,CASSPGLTEAFF
.,TRBJ2-3,TRBV5-1,TRBD2,TGCGCCAGCAGCCGGACTAGCGCTAGCACAGATACGCAGTATTTT,CASSRTSASTDTQYF
.,TRBJ2-7,TRBV6-5,.,TGTGCCAGCAGTCGTTGGACAGATTCCTACGAGCAGTACTTC,CASSRWTDSYEQYF
.,TRBJ1-4,TRBV28,.,TGTGCCAGCAGGGAGTGGGGGGAAAAACTGTTTTTT,CASREWGEKLFF
.,TRBJ2-7,TRBV6-5,.,TGTGCCAGCAGTACCACCTCGACCTACGAGCAGTACTTC,CASSTTSTYEQYF
once,TRBJ2-2,TRBV4-1,.,TGCGCCAGCAGCCAAGGGCCACTGGGGCTCACCGGGGAGCTGTTTTTT,CASSQGPLGLTGELFF
.,TRBJ2-7,TRBV6-5,.,TGTGCCAGCAGTTATAGCACACGACCCTACGAGCAGTACTTC,CASSYSTRPYEQYF
.,TRBJ2-5,TRBV7-2,.,TGTGCCAGCAGCTTAGCGCTCGGAGGGGGGGCCCAGTACTTC,CASSLALGGGAQYF
.,TRBJ1-1,TRBV6-1,.,TGTGCCAGCAGTGTGGCAGGGACCTACACTGAAGCTTTCTTT,CASSVAGTYTEAFF
.,TRBJ2-3,TRBV18,.,TGTGCCAGCTCACTGACCCTCCCGACCGCGAGCACAGATACGCAGTATTTT,CASSLTLPTASTDTQYF
.,TRBJ2-5,TRBV19,TRBD1,TGTGCCAGTAGTCTACGGACAGGGAACCGGGAGACCCAGTACTTC,CASSLRTGNRETQYF
.,TRBJ2-4,TRBV7-2,TRBD1,TGTGCCAGCAGCCCCGGACAGGGTGAGGGCAAAAACATTCAGTACTTC,CASSPGQGEGKNIQYF
.,TRBJ2-1,TRBV6-5,TRBD2,TGTGCCAGCAGTTTGACGGGACTAGTTCTTGAGCAGTTCTTC,CASSLTGLVLEQFF
.,TRBJ2-5,TRBV20-1,.,TGCAGTGTTCCTAGGGGAGGGACCCAGTACTTC,CSVPRGGTQYF
.,TRBJ2-3,TRBV30,.,TGTGCCTGGAGTGTAAGCGGCCCCACAGATACGCAGTATTTT,CAWSVSGPTDTQYF
.,TRBJ1-1,TRBV11-2,TRBD1,TGTGCCAGCAGCTTTTTCCGGGACAGGGCCACTGAAGCTTTCTTT,CASSFFRDRATEAFF
.,TRBJ1-1,TRBV21-1,.,TGTGCCAGCAGAGCCTGGGATAGTAAGGACACTGAAGCTTTCTTT,CASRAWDSKDTEAFF
.,TRBJ2-2,TRBV28,TRBD2,TGTGCCAGCAGTTTTGTACTAGCGGGCACCGGGGAGCTGTTTTTT,CASSFVLAGTGELFF
.,TRBJ2-1,TRBV19,.,TGTGCCAGTAGTATAGGCGGACACCCGGAGCAGTTCTTC,CASSIGGHPEQFF
.,TRBJ1-1,TRBV18,.,TGTGCCAGCTCACCACCGGGGATTACGGGGAACACTGAAGCTTTCTTT,CASSPPGITGNTEAFF
.,TRBJ2-1,TRBV5-1,.,TGCGCCAGCAGCCGAGAGGCATTAAGCTCCTACAATGAGCAGTTCTTC,CASSREALSSYNEQFF
.,TRBJ2-5,TRBV14,TRBD2,TGTGCCAGCAGCCCGCCCGGGACTAGCGGGCAAGAGACCCAGTACTTC,CASSPPGTSGQETQYF
few,TRBJ1-3,TRBV6-6,.,TGTGCCAGCAGTTATAGTGCAGCATCAGCCGGAAACACCATATATTTT,CASSYSAASAGNTIYF
few,TRBJ1-5,TRBV5-6,.,TGTGCCAGCAGCGGGAAGAGCAATCAGCCCCAGCATTTT,CASSGKSNQPQHF
.,TRBJ2-3,TRBV28,.,TGTGCCAGCAGTTTAGCCCCAGGGAGCGATACGCAGTATTTT,CASSLAPGSDTQYF
.,TRBJ2-3,TRBV7-3,TRBD1,TGTGCCAGCAGCGATGGGACAGGGGGCTCAGATACGCAGTATTTT,CASSDGTGGSDTQYF
.,TRBJ2-3,TRBV19,.,TGTGCCACCCAAAGGGGAGCAGGCGCCGGGGATACGCAGTATTTT,CATQRGAGAGDTQYF
.,TRBJ2-3,TRBV6-5,.,TGTGCCAGCAGCCCCGCAGGGCCGGATACGCAGTATTTT,CASSPAGPDTQYF
.,TRBJ2-2,TRBV4-1,.,TGCGCCAGCAGCCCAAATGAGGGGACCGGGGAGCTGTTTTTT,CASSPNEGTGELFF
once,TRBJ1-2,TRBV6-1,.,TGTGCCAGCAGTGTTAGGACAGATACCTATGGCTACACCTTC,CASSVRTDTYGYTF
.,TRBJ2-1,TRBV5-8,.,TGTGCCAGCAGCTGGGGCAATGGTGAGCAGTTCTTC,CASSWGNGEQFF
.,TRBJ2-1,TRBV11-2,TRBD1,TGTGCCAGCAGCTACACGGACAGGCACAATGAGCAGTTCTTC,CASSYTDRHNEQFF
.,TRBJ2-7,TRBV7-6,TRBD2,TGTGCCAGCAGCCCTCTCAGCGGGAGTTACTACGAGCAGTACTTC,CASSPLSGSYYEQYF
.,TRBJ2-3,TRBV29-1,TRBD2,TGCAGCGCCTCCGGGACTAGCGGGAGTGAGGGGGCTACGCAGTATTTT,CSASGTSGSEGATQYF
.,TRBJ1-2,TRBV28,.,TGTGCCAGCAGTTTATCAGGGTTGGGCTATGGCTACACCTTC,CASSLSGLGYGYTF
once,TRBJ1-4,TRBV7-9,.,TGTGCCAGCAGCCCCTCGGGCGGAGAAAAACTGTTTTTT,CASSPSGGEKLFF
.,TRBJ2-1,TRBV29-1,TRBD1,TGCAGCGTTATACCGGGACAGGGGGACAATGAGCAGTTCTTC,CSVIPGQGDNEQFF
.,TRBJ2-5,TRBV10-3,.,TGTGCCATAGAACAGAACCCGGGAGAGACCCAGTACTTC,CAIEQNPGETQYF